The 6 T cell receptor beta chains reported below all come from one sample, sequenced in a study of cytomegalovirus exposure and HLA in healthy donors. 60 Vbeta and 13 Jbeta primers were used in PCR. Libraries were prepared by immunoSEQ multiplex PCR; TCRdb keeps only in-frame clonotypes and omits some of them. The repertoire holds 110,000 to 150,000 clones, with 75% to 80% as singletons. The source material was PBMCs. The receptors shown here come from a man aged 18 to 35 in good health and CMV-seronegative.

The chain carries TRBV10-1 and TRBJ2-3; possibly TRBD1 for D (5 bases). The CDR3 length is 13 residues. Germline CDR1 WNHNN, CDR2 SYGVQD (reference sequence). V was cut by 6 bases and J by 3 bases, with 10 bases left in between. In DNA form, the CDR3 reads TGCGCCAGCAGGGCAGGGTTAACAGATACGCAGTATTTT. Its protein product is CASRAGLTDTQYF.

The V gene is TRBV4-1, the J gene TRBJ2-3, with D possibly TRBD2 on 5 matching bases. Germline assignment: CDR1 MGHRA and CDR2 YSYEKL. The V end was cut by 4 bases, the J end by 2 bases, with 22 bases between. This CDR3 spans 18 amino acids. CDR3 bases: TGCGCCAGCAGCCTCCAGTCCCCCGGGTCCCTAGCCACAGATACGCAGTATTTT. Translating it yields CASSLQSPGSLATDTQYF.

This clone was picked up one time. The chain recombines TRBV7-7 with TRBJ2-7; a weak D match, TRBD1 (7 bases). Germline CDR1 is SSHAT and CDR2 is FNYEAQ (reference sequence). The CDR3 runs 17 residues. Trimming took 3 bases from V and 2 from J, leaving 20 bases between them. Here the CDR3 reads CASSLGRIRRGPYEQYF. CDR3 sequence (DNA): TGTGCCAGCAGCTTGGGCCGAATCAGGAGGGGGCCCTACGAGCAGTACTTC.

The sample holds a few counts of this clone. V gene TRBV2 combines with J gene TRBJ2-3, with 16 bases matching TRBD2. V lost 4 bases and J lost 1; bases outside the gene matches: 2. CDR3 length: 17 residues. The germline V gene encodes CDR1 SNHLY and CDR2 FYNNEI. CDR3 DNA sequence: TGTGCCAGCAGTGGGGGGACTAGCGGGGGGGGCACAGATACGCAGTATTTT. Protein product: CASSGGTSGGGTDTQYF.

V usage is TRBV29-1 and J usage is TRBJ1-2, with 12 bases identical to TRBD1. The CDR3 consists of 16 residues. From germline, CDR1 is SQVTM and CDR2 ANQGSEA. V lost 5 bases, J lost 7 bases, and 14 bases stayed unmatched. The CDR3 is CSVTRDRGLIRSGYTF. The DNA for the CDR3 is TGCAGCGTTACCCGGGACAGGGGGCTCATACGGAGTGGCTACACCTTC.

The chain is built from TRBV5-4 and TRBJ2-7, with 7 bases that match TRBD1. Germline loops: CDR1 SGHNT, CDR2 YYREEE (reference sequence). Trimming removed 4 bases from V and 1 base from J; junction bases left unmatched: 8. This CDR3 has 15 amino acids. For the CDR3, the DNA is TGTGCCAGCAGCGAGGACCGACAGGGATCCTACGAGCAGTACTTC. This codes for CASSEDRQGSYEQYF.